This is a list of T cell receptor beta chains from one sample in a study of cytomegalovirus exposure and HLA in healthy donors. Assay used: immunoSEQ multiplex PCR; TCRdb lists only in-frame clones, some missing. The sample consists of some 99,000 clones, around 77% of them appearing once. Sequenced material: PBMCs. The source of these receptors is a female donor in good health and CMV-seronegative. Each CDR3 is given with its conserved first and last residue.

j_gene | v_gene | CDR3aa
TRBJ1-1 | TRBV4-1 | CASSQEMWARFF
TRBJ2-3 | TRBV9 | CASSAAGLTDTQYF
TRBJ2-5 | TRBV1 | CTGHDQETQYF
TRBJ2-3 | TRBV4-1 | CASSQDRGTSTDTQYF
TRBJ2-7 | TRBV19 | CASSIEPKGAKVYEQYF
TRBJ1-5 | TRBV5-1 | CASSLEGVRNQPQHF
TRBJ2-3 | TRBV27 | CASRRQGWTDTQYF
TRBJ1-5 | TRBV27 | CASRRGGEPQHF
TRBJ1-4 | TRBV7-8 | CASSSTGATNEKLFF
TRBJ2-1 | TRBV6-5 | CASSYSYYNEQFF
TRBJ2-5 | TRBV28 | CASSLPGLAGGEWAQYF
TRBJ1-4 | TRBV21-1 | CASSKTRSLGQKEEKLFF
TRBJ1-2 | TRBV5-1 | CASRPGTVNYGYTF
TRBJ1-4 | TRBV30 | CAWRLQGALSNEKLFF
TRBJ2-2 | TRBV6-1 | CASSIQGIGELFF
TRBJ1-6 | TRBV11-2 | CASSAVVGSPLHF
TRBJ2-5 | TRBV7-2 | CASSRGPQPGETQYF
TRBJ2-1 | TRBV5-1 | CASSSRDRGSYNEQFF
TRBJ1-1 | TRBV19 | CASSPLDRGLGNTEAFF
TRBJ1-1 | TRBV9 | CASSARDRASTEAFF
TRBJ1-6 | TRBV5-4 | CASSLYGGAAFNSPLHF
TRBJ1-2 | TRBV28 | CASSSTGGLNYGYTF
TRBJ2-1 | TRBV21-1 | CARLGVSSYNEQFF
TRBJ2-3 | TRBV28 | CASSFPGGDTQYF
TRBJ1-3 | TRBV7-9 | CASSDYSYGNTIYF
TRBJ2-3 | TRBV7-6 | CASSLGSSLGTDTQYF
TRBJ1-1 | TRBV19 | CASSTTGMNTEAFF
TRBJ2-3 | TRBV7-9 | CASSLTAGGLDTQYF
TRBJ1-3 | TRBV29-1 | CSVVVRAGNTIYF
TRBJ1-2 | TRBV4-3 | CASSPGLYGYTF
TRBJ2-7 | TRBV15 | CATSKSGLAGVFRDEQYF
TRBJ2-7 | TRBV7-3 | CASSLMGAGLYEQYF
TRBJ2-5 | TRBV18 | CASSPLLAGAQETQYF
TRBJ1-6 | TRBV6-1 | CASSEVGQTNSPLHF
TRBJ1-2 | TRBV6-4 | CASSAGYYGGYTF
TRBJ1-2 | TRBV28 | CASSFPKGQNYGYTF
TRBJ2-3 | TRBV10-3 | CAISWTGIGADTQYF
TRBJ2-3 | TRBV6-1 | CASSETRGVGTDTQYF
TRBJ2-7 | TRBV6-5 | CASSYPGAEDEQYF
TRBJ2-7 | TRBV10-2 | CASSERSSGRAYEQYF
TRBJ1-2 | TRBV23-1 | CASSQSKISPWAGHYGYTF
TRBJ2-7 | TRBV29-1 | CSVRSPQGNYEQYF
TRBJ2-5 | TRBV6-1 | CASSGTSGGETQYF
TRBJ1-1 | TRBV10-2 | CASSPFNSYTEAFF
TRBJ2-4 | TRBV6-5 | CASSYSRTGGPYIQYF
TRBJ1-6 | TRBV7-8 | CASSLVGQGRLSALHF
TRBJ2-3 | TRBV30 | CAWSTQGGTDTQYF
TRBJ2-7 | TRBV2 | CASQDRAYEQYF
TRBJ1-1 | TRBV5-4 | CASSLGQGGTEAFF
TRBJ2-3 | TRBV27 | CASSGGTDTQYF
TRBJ2-7 | TRBV9 | CASSGYTGTSGAYEQYF
TRBJ1-2 | TRBV18 | CASSPPGTGPDNYGYTF
TRBJ1-2 | TRBV9 | CASSGGGGDRGTSDYGYTF
TRBJ2-5 | TRBV5-4 | CASSSNRGRGETQYF
TRBJ2-7 | TRBV6-1 | CASSEATGPYEQYF
TRBJ2-3 | TRBV6-5 | CASSYLRGGTDTQYF
TRBJ2-6 | TRBV19 | CASSRAGEFSGANVLTF
TRBJ1-5 | TRBV29-1 | CSAIGQNSNQPQHF
TRBJ1-1 | TRBV27 | CASSPRTGGFTEAFF